This T cell receptor beta chain comes out of a study of B cell selection in AIRE deficiency. Overall study findings and caveats: CDR3s were shorter in shared Treg sequences, reflecting few non-templated nucleotide insertions.

As originally analysed: Some 120,000 patient and 13.4x10^4 healthy donor in-frame TCRbeta sequences came from conventional T cells. The data were produced by immunoSEQ multiplex PCR, yet TCRdb's version contains in-frame clones alone and is incomplete. D and trimming come from the DNA, and the V and J calls and clone size come from that table. The table includes about 27,000 clones, over 95% detected once. Sorting defined conventional CD4 T cells as CD4+CD127+. Unrelated healthy donors provided the controls. As to this clone: Its antigen is unidentified.

The V gene's germline CDR1 is MNHEY and CDR2 SMNVEV (reference sequence). V was clipped by 6 bases and J by 1 base, with 20 bases between them. This CDR3 has 17 residues. The gene calls are TRBV27 and TRBJ2-3; the D gene is possibly TRBD2 (5 bases). The sequencing sample was made of CD4+CD127+ conventional T cells sorted from PBMCs. This clonotype was sampled from a human donor in good health. CDR3 nucleotides: TGTGCCAGCAGCTGGGTCGGGGTCGGCCAGGGCACAGATACGCAGTATTTT. It yields the protein CASSWVGVGQGTDTQYF.